The rows below give T cell receptor beta chains drawn from one sample of a study of shared clonotypes between healthy human individuals. The protocol was immunoSEQ multiplex PCR, while the TCRdb copy is restricted to in-frame clones and leaves out a portion. The data contain about 2 million clones, over 85% of them singletons. The sample comprised naive CD4+ T cells sorted from blood. The receptor source for this set is a man in his late teens or twenties in good health. Each CDR3 is given without its conserved first and last residue.

V gene,CDR3 protein
TRBV20-1,SARDRLMKY
TRBV2,ASKGQLMVSFNEQF
TRBV28,ASSSLSRGTMNTEAF
TRBV12-5,ASGLVRQGYYEQY
TRBV10-3,AISESFLAPREQY
TRBV6-6,ASTSGHWGETQY
TRBV4-1,ASSQVTPPYGYT
TRBV7-9,ASSFGQLNYGYT
TRBV6-1,ASSEWTSVAEQY
TRBV5-5,ASSLGRGRGGYT
TRBV23-1,ASSQPDTGANVLT